Shown below are 18 T cell receptor beta chains from a single sample sequenced in a study of T cells in Graves' hyperthyroidism and ophthalmopathy. It was RNA transcripts that yielded the amplified TCR beta CDR3 regions. A first-round RT-PCR of the TCR CDR3 used the HTBI primer set. TCRdb re-analysed the multiplex PCR reads in MiXCR, keeping a single row per CDR3 protein. The table lists 400,000 to 550,000 distinct CDR3 sequences, roughly 14% of them singletons. The sequenced sample was blood. The receptor source for this set is a woman under 30 with Graves' hyperthyroidism.

As concerns this clonotype: A much larger clone differs from this one at a single base, so this may be a read error. The genes are TRBV10-3 and TRBJ1-1; 9 nucleotides align to TRBD1. Germline loops: CDR1 ENHRY, CDR2 SYGVKD. This CDR3 comprises 13 residues. The CDR3 sequence is CVILIGDRDEAFF. The CDR3 bases are TGTGTCATCCTGATCGGGGACAGGGATGAAGCTTTCTTT.

The chain employs TRBV6-1 and TRBJ2-3; perhaps D is TRBD1 or TRBD2 (7 bases each). V shed 5 bases and J shed 3 bases, with 18 bases lying between them. The CDR3 contains 16 residues. CDR1 MNHNS and CDR2 SASEGT come from the germline V gene. The chain's CDR3 is CASSPYRQGGTDTQYF. The CDR3 region has the DNA TGTGCCAGCAGTCCCTATCGACAGGGAGGGACAGATACGCAGTATTTT.

This chain connects TRBV5-1 to TRBJ1-3; 7 bases match TRBD1. The V and J ends lost 4 bases and 5 bases, in that order; junction bases with no gene match: 15. The CDR3 runs to 17 residues. Germline CDR1 SGHRS, CDR2 YFSETQ. CDR3 nucleotide sequence: TGCGCCAGCAGCAACGGGACAGCCACTCGAATTAGAAACACCATATATTTT. It encodes CASSNGTATRIRNTIYF.

This clonotype occurred many times. J is TRBJ1-5 and V is TRBV5-5, with TRBD1 matching 7 bases. Germline V lookup: CDR1 SGHKS, CDR2 YYEKEE (reference sequence). The CDR3 has 14 residues. V trimming: 4 bases; J trimming: 5 bases; junction bases outside the gene matches: 6. The CDR3 reads CASSTTQGDQPQHF. The DNA for the CDR3 is TGTGCCAGCAGCACAACTCAGGGGGATCAGCCCCAGCATTTT.

The V gene is TRBV7-9, the J gene TRBJ2-7; perhaps D is TRBD1 or TRBD2 (5 bases each). Germline CDR1 SEHNR, CDR2 FQNEAQ (reference sequence). The V gene lost 2 bases and the J gene lost 6 bases, with 14 bases spanning the gap. The CDR3 extends over 14 amino acids. CDR3: CASSLIPGAGEQYV. Written as DNA, the CDR3 is TGTGCCAGCAGCTTAATCCCCGGGGCCGGCGAGCAGTACGTC.

In regard to this clonotype: A much larger clone differs by one base, so this may be a read error. The chain has TRBV30 and TRBJ1-2; weak D call: TRBD1 (5 bases). This CDR3 comprises 12 residues. Germline V gene data show CDR1 as GTSNPN and CDR2 as SVGIG (reference sequence). The CDR3 loop reads CAWSGGDYGCTF. The CDR3 region has the DNA TGTGCCTGGAGTGGAGGGGACTATGGCTGCACCTTC.

This clonotype came up many times. The chain uses TRBV20-1 and TRBJ2-1, with 12 bases fitting TRBD2. This CDR3 is built from 15 residues. Germline CDR1 DFQATT, CDR2 SNEGSKA (reference sequence). The trim removed 2 bases at V and 6 bases at J, leaving 5 bases unmatched. The CDR3 sequence: CSARSGLAGINEQFF. CDR3 coding DNA: TGCAGTGCTAGAAGCGGACTAGCGGGGATCAATGAGCAGTTCTTC.

This clonotype was counted many times. The CDR3 loop reads CAPNRPFIPVGAYRNEQFF. For the CDR3, the DNA is TGTGCCCCCAACCGGCCATTCATCCCAGTTGGAGCTTACAGGAATGAGCAGTTCTTC. The rearrangement joins TRBV24-1 to TRBJ2-1; D possibly corresponds to TRBD1 (5 bases). This CDR3 has 19 amino acids. Per the germline V gene, CDR1 is KGHDR and CDR2 is SFDVKD. Trimming left V 12 bases short and J 7 bases short, with 36 bases between.

The gene calls are TRBV3-1 and TRBJ2-1, with 11 bases matching TRBD2. Trimming took 4 bases from V and 9 from J; bases not matched to a gene: 11. CDR3 size: 16 residues. Germline lookup yields CDR1 LGHDT and CDR2 YNNKEL (reference sequence). The DNA for the CDR3 is TGTGCCAGCAGCCGCACTAGCGGGAGTCCCGCAGGTGAGCAGTTCTTC. Translating it yields CASSRTSGSPAGEQFF.

The chain links TRBV7-3 to TRBJ2-1, with D tentatively TRBD1 or TRBD2 (5 bases each). The CDR3 sequence is 15 residues long. Germline assignment: CDR1 SGHTA and CDR2 FQGTGA. Trimming stripped 5 bases from V and 8 bases from J, with 19 bases between. The CDR3 DNA reads TGTGCCAGCAGCCCCCTGGGGGTTAGCAGGTATGAGCAGTTCTTC. Residues: CASSPLGVSRYEQFF.

The CDR3 DNA is TGTGCCAGCGGGACAATTAGGATTGGAGATACGCAGTATTTT. This codes for CASGTIRIGDTQYF. The chain employs TRBV19 and TRBJ2-3; D might be TRBD1 (6 bases). Germline V gene lookup returns CDR1 LNHDA and CDR2 SQIVND (reference sequence). The V end was cut by 9 bases, the J end by 5 bases, with 18 bases between. CDR3 size: 14 residues.

This clonotype was recorded at least ten times. The chain has TRBV10-3 and TRBJ2-7, with 10 bases matching TRBD1. V shed 2 bases, J shed 3 bases, and the junction held 1 base outside the gene matches. The germline gives CDR1 ENHRY, CDR2 SYGVKD. CDR3 length equals 14 residues. CDR3 amino acids: CAISERDRGYEQYF. For the CDR3, the DNA is TGTGCCATCAGTGAGAGGGACAGGGGCTACGAGCAGTACTTC.

With respect to this clonotype: A clone one base away is much larger, so this may be a read error. The chain carries TRBV20-1 and TRBJ2-1, with D possibly being TRBD1 (6 bases). Germline CDR1 and CDR2: DFQATT and SNEGSKA (reference sequence). The CDR3 has 14 amino acids. The CDR3 nucleotides are TGCAGTGCTACGGACAGCCTCTCCTACAGTGAGCAGTTCTTC. As protein: CSATDSLSYSEQFF.

CDR3 sequence (DNA): TGTGCCAGCAGTCCCGTTCTAGGCTATGGCTACACCTTC. Residues: CASSPVLGYGYTF. V and J are TRBV28 and TRBJ1-2; D gene uncertain. The CDR3 covers 13 residues. The germline V gene has CDR1 MDHEN and CDR2 SYDVKM. Trimming cost V 5 bases and J 4 bases, with 11 bases left between them.

In this sample, this clonotype turned up many times. The chain employs TRBV12-3 or TRBV12-4 and TRBJ1-2; TRBD1 agrees at 8 bases. The CDR3 loop spans 15 amino acids. Trimming took 5 bases from V and 7 from J; bases not matched to a gene: 12. The CDR3 bases are TGTGCCAGCAGTCCATCGAGGGGGCAGGGGGCTGGCTACACCTTC. This sequence encodes CASSPSRGQGAGYTF.

This clonotype has at least ten counts. The chain has TRBV6-1 and TRBJ1-3; 9 positions agree with TRBD1. Germline CDR1 reads MNHNS; CDR2 reads SASEGT. J lost 0 bases, V lost 5 bases, and 5 bases had no gene match. This CDR3 is built from 16 residues. DNA for the CDR3: TGTGCCAGCAGTTCCGGGACAGGGAACTCTGGAAACACCATATATTTT. It codes for CASSSGTGNSGNTIYF.

This clonotype showed up many times. The rearrangement joins TRBV20-1 to TRBJ2-5; tentatively, D is TRBD1 or TRBD2 (7 bases each). This CDR3 has 13 amino acids. The germline V gene encodes CDR1 DFQATT and CDR2 SNEGSKA (reference sequence). The CDR3 region has the DNA TGCAGGGCCCAGGGGGGGGATGGAGAGACCCAGTACTTC. Its protein is CRAQGGDGETQYF.

This chain links TRBV20-1 with TRBJ2-4; D is possibly TRBD2 (6 bases). Trimming removed 3 bases from V and 10 bases from J, with 16 bases in between. Per germline, CDR1 DFQATT and CDR2 SNEGSKA (reference sequence). The CDR3 contains 13 residues. The CDR3 spells CSASRGSGVIQYF. The CDR3 DNA reads TGCAGTGCTAGTCGGGGGTCTGGAGTAATTCAGTACTTC.